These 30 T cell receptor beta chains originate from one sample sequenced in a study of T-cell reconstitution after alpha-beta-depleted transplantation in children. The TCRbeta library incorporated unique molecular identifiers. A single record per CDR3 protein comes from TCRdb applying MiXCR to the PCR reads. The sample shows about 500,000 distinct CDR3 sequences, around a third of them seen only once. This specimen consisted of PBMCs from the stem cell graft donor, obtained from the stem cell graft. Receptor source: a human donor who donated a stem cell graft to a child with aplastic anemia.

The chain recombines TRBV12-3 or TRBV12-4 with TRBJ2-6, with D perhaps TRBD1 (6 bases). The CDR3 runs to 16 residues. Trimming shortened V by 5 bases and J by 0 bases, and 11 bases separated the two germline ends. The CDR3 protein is CASSNTGTSGANVLTF. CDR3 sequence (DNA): TGTGCCAGCAGTAATACAGGGACCTCTGGGGCCAACGTCCTGACTTTC.

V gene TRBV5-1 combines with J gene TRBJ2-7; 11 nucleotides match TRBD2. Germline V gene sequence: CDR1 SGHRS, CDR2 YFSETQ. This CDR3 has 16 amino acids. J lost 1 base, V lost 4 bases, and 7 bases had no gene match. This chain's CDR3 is CASSPITSGGSYEQYF. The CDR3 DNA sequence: TGCGCCAGCAGCCCAATCACTAGCGGGGGTTCCTACGAGCAGTACTTC.

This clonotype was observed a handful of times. The CDR3 DNA reads TGTGCCACCCGGTCCTTCTCTAGCGGGACCACAGATACGCAGTATTTT. This sequence encodes CATRSFSSGTTDTQYF. V is TRBV12-3 or TRBV12-4 and J is TRBJ2-3; TRBD2 agrees at 9 bases. The CDR3 runs to 16 residues. J lost 2 bases, V lost 10 bases, and 13 bases had no gene match.

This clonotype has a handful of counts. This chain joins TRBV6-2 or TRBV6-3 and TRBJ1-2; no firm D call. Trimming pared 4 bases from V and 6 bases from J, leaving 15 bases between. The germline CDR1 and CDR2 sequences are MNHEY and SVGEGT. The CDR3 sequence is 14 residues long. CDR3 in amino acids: CASSFVSQPDGYTF. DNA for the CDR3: TGTGCCAGCAGTTTTGTCTCCCAGCCTGATGGCTACACCTTC.

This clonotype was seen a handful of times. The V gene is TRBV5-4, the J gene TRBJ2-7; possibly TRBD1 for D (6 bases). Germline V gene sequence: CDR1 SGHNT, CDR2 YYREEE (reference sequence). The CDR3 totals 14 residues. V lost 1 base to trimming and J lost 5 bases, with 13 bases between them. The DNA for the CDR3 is TGTGCCAGCAGCTTGTGCTACAGGGCTGACGAGCAGTACGTC. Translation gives CASSLCYRADEQYV.

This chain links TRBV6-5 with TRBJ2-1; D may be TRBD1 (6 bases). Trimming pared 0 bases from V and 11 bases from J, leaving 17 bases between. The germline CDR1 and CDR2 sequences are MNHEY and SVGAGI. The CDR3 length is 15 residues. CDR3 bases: TGTGCCAGCAGTTACTCGCGAGGGGGATTGGATCAGCAGTTCTTC. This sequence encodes CASSYSRGGLDQQFF.

CDR3 protein: CASSLDKDRGETQYF. The CDR3 bases are TGTGCCAGCAGCTTAGACAAAGACAGGGGGGAGACCCAGTACTTC. The rearrangement joins TRBV7-2 to TRBJ2-5, with 9 bases identical to TRBD1. From germline, CDR1 is SGHTA and CDR2 FQGNSA. J gave up 5 bases and V 1 base, and 5 bases lay outside the gene matches. This CDR3 has 15 residues.

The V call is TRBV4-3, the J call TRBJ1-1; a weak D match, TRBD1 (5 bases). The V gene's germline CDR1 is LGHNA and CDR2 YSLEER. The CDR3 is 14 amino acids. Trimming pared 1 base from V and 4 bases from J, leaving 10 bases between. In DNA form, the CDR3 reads TGCGCCAGCAGCCAAGGACCTAGGGGCACTGAAGCTTTCTTT. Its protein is CASSQGPRGTEAFF.

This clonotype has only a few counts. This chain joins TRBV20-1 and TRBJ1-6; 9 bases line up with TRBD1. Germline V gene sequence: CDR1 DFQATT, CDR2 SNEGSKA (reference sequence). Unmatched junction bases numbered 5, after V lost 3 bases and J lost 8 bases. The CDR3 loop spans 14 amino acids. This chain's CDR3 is CSARDRGIDSPLHF. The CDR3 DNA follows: TGCAGTGCTAGGGACAGGGGTATAGATTCACCCCTCCACTTT.

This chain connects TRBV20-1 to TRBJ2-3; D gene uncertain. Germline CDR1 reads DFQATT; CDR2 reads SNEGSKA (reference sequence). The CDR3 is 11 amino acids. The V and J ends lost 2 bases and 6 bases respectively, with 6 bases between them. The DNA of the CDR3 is TGCAGTGCTAGAATGAGGGATACGCAGTATTTT. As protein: CSARMRDTQYF.

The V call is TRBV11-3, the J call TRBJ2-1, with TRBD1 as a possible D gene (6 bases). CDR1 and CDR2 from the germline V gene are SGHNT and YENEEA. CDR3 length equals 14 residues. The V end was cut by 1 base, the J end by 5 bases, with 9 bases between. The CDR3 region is CASSLVDSHNEQFF. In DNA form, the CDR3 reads TGTGCCAGCAGCTTAGTGGACAGCCACAATGAGCAGTTCTTC.

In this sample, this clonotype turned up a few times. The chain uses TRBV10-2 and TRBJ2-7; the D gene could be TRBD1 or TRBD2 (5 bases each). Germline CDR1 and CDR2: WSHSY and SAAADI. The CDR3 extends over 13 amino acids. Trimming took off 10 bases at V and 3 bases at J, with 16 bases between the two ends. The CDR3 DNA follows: TGCGCCACCCGGGCGGGCAGGGACTACGAGCAGTACGTC. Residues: CATRAGRDYEQYV.

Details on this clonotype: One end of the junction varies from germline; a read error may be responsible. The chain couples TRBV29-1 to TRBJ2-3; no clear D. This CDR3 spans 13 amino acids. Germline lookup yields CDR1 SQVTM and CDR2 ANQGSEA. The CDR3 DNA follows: TGCATCGTTGACGGCCTTTTTACAGATACGCAGTATTTT. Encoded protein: CIVDGLFTDTQYF.

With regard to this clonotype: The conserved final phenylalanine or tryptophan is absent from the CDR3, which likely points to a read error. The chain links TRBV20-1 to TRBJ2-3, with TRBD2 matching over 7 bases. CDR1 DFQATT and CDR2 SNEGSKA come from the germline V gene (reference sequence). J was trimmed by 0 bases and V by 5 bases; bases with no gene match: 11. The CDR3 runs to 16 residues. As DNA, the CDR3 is TGCAGTGCTGGGTCTCAGCGGGGCCTCAGCACAGATACGCAGTATTCT. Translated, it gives CSAGSQRGLSTDTQYS.

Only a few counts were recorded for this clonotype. CDR3 residues: CSVPWGTEAFF. Here the CDR3 DNA reads TGCAGCGTTCCCTGGGGAACTGAAGCTTTCTTT. The chain is built from TRBV29-1 and TRBJ1-1; D ambiguous. Germline CDR1 SQVTM, CDR2 ANQGSEA. V gave up 5 bases and J gave up 5 bases, with 9 bases separating them. This CDR3 has 11 amino acids.

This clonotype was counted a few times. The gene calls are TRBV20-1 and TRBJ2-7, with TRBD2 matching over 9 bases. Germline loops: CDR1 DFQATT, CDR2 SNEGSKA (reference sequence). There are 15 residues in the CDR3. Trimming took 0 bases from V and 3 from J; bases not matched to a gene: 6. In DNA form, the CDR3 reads TGCAGTGCTAGAGATCTGGGGACTAGCCTCTACGAGCAGTACTTC. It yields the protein CSARDLGTSLYEQYF.

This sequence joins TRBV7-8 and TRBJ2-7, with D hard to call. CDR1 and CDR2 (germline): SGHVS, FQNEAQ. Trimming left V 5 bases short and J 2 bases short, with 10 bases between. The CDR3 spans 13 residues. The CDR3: CASSADETYEQYV. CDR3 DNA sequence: TGTGCCAGCAGCGCTGATGAGACCTACGAGCAGTACGTC.

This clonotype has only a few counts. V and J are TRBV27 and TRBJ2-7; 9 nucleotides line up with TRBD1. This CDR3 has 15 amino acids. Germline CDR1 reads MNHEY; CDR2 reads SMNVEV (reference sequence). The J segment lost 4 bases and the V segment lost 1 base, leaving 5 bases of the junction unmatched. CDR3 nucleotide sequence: TGTGCCAGCAGTTTATTGGGGACAGGGTTTTACGAGCAGTACTTC. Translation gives CASSLLGTGFYEQYF.

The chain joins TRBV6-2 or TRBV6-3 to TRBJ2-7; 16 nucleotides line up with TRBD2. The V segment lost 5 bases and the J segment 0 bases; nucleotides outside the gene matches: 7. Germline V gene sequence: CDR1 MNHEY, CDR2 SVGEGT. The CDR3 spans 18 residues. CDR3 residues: CASSTGTSGRGSSYEQYV. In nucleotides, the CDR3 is TGTGCCAGCAGTACCGGGACTAGCGGGAGGGGTAGCTCCTACGAGCAGTACGTC.

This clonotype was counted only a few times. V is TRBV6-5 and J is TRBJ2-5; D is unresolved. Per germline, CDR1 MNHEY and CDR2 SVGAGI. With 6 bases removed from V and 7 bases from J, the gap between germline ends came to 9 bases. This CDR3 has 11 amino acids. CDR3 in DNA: TGTGCCAGCAGCTTCTCCGGGACCCAGTACTTC. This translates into CASSFSGTQYF.

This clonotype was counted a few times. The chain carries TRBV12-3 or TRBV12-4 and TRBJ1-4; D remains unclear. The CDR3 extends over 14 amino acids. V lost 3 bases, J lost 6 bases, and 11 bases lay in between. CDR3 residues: CASSFRPSDEKLFF. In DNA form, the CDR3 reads TGTGCCAGCAGTTTTCGGCCTTCAGATGAAAAACTGTTTTTT.

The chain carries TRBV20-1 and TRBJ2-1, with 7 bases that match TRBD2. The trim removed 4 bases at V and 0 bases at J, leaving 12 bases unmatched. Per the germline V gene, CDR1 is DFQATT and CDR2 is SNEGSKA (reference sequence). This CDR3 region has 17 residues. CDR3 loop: CSATPYSGGSSYNEQFF. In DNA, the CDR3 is TGCAGTGCTACCCCATATTCTGGCGGGAGCTCCTACAATGAGCAGTTCTTC.

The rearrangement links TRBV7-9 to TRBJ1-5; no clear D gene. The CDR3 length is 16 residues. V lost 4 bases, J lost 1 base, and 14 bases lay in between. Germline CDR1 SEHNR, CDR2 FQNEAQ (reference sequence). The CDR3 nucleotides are TGTGCCAGCAGCTCACCAGGAAGCTCGAGCAATCAGCCCCAGCATTTT. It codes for CASSSPGSSSNQPQHF. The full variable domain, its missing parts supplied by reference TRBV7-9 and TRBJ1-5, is DTGVSQNPRHKITKRGQNVTFRCDPISEHNRLYWYRQTLGQGPEFLTYFQNEAQLEKSRLLSDRFSAERPKGSFSTLEIQRTEQGDSAMYLCASSSPGSSSNQPQHFGDGTRLSIL.

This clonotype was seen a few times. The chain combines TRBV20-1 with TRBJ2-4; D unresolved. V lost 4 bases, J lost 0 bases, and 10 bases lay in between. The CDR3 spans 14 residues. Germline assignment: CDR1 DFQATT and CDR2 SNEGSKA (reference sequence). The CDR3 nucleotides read TGCAGTGCTACCATCGGAGTAGCCAAAAACATTCAGTACTTC. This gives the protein CSATIGVAKNIQYF.

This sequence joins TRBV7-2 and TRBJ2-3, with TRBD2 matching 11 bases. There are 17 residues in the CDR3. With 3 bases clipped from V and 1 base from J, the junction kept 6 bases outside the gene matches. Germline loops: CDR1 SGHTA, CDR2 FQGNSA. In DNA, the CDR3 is TGTGCCAGCAGCTTGTATTCACTAGCGGGAGGCACAGATACGCAGTATTTT. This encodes CASSLYSLAGGTDTQYF.

The CDR3 DNA is TGTGCCAGCAGTTACAGATATAGCAATCAGCCCCAGCATTTT. Translating gives CASSYRYSNQPQHF. The V call is TRBV27, the J call TRBJ1-5; D remains ambiguous. Per the germline V gene, CDR1 is MNHEY and CDR2 is SMNVEV (reference sequence). V was trimmed by 4 bases and J by 0 bases, leaving 7 bases between them. The CDR3 totals 14 residues.

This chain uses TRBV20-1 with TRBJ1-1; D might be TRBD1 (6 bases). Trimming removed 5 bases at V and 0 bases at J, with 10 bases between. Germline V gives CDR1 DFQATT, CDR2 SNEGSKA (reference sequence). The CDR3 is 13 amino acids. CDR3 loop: CSAYRQVNTEAFF. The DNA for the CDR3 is TGCAGTGCTTACCGACAGGTGAACACTGAAGCTTTCTTT.

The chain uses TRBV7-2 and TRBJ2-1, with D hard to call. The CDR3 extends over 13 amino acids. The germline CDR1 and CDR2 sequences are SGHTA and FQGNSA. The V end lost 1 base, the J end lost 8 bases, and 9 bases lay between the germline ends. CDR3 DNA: TGTGCCAGCAGCTTAGGTGTGGGCGATGAGCAGTTCTTC. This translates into CASSLGVGDEQFF.

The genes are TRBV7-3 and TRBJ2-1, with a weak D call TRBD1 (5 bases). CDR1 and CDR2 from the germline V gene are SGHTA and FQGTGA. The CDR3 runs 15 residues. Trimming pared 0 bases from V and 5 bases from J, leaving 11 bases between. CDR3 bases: TGTGCCAGCAGCTTAACGGGGCCACGGAACAATGAGCAGTTCTTC. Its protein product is CASSLTGPRNNEQFF.

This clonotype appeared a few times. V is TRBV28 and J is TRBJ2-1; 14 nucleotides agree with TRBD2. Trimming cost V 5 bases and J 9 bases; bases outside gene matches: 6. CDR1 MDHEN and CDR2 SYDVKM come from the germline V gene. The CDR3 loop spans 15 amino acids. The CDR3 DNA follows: TGTGCCAGCAGTCCCGGGACTAGCGGGAGTCCTGAGCAGTTCTTC. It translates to CASSPGTSGSPEQFF.